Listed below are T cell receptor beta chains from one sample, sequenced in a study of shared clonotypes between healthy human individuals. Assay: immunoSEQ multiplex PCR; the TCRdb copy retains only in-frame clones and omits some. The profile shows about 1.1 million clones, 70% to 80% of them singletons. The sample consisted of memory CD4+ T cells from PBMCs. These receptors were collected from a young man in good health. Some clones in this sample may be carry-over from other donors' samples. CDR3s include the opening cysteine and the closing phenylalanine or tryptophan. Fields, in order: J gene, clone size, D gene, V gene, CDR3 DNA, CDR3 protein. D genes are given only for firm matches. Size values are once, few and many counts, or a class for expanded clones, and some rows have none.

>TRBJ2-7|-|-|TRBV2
TGTGCCAGCAGTGAAGGGGGTAGCTCCTACGAGCAGTACTTC
CASSEGGSSYEQYF
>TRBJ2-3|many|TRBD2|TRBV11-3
TGTGCCAGCAGTCCAAATAGCGGGACTGCAGATACGCAGTATTTT
CASSPNSGTADTQYF
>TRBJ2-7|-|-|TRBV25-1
TGTGCCAGCAGTGCCTGGCGTGGGGGCGAGCAGTACTTC
CASSAWRGGEQYF
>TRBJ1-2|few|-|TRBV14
TGTGCCAGCAGCCAAAGAATGGGGCCCTATGGCTACACCTTC
CASSQRMGPYGYTF
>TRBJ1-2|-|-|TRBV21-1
TGTGCCAGCAGCTGCCGGTGTAGGGACAGGGAAGGAGGCTACACCTTC
CASSCRCRDREGGYTF
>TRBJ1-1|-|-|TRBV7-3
TGTGCCAGCAGCTTAACCCAGGTGAACACTGAAGCTTTCTTT
CASSLTQVNTEAFF
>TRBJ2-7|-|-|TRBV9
TGTGCCAGCAGCCCCAGGAGCGGTGTCTACGAGCAGTACTTC
CASSPRSGVYEQYF
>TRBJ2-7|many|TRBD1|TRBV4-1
TGCGCCAGCAGCCCGACAGGGGCGCCAACCTACGAGCAGTACTTC
CASSPTGAPTYEQYF
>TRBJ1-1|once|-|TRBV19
TGTGCCAGTAGTGCGCAGGCCCAGGGTAACACTGAAGCTTTCTTT
CASSAQAQGNTEAFF
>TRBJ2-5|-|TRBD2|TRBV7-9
TGTGCCAGCAGCTGGGGACTAGCGGGAGGTGTGGAGACCCAGTACTTC
CASSWGLAGGVETQYF
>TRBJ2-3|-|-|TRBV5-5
TGTGCCAGCAGCCCGCAAGGGACAGATACGCAGTATTTT
CASSPQGTDTQYF
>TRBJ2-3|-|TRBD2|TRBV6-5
TGTGCCAGCAGTCGAGAAGCGGGACCCACAGATACGCAGTATTTT
CASSREAGPTDTQYF
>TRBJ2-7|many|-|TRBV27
TGTGCCAGCAGTAGCACTGACCTGGGACTGAGAATCTACGAGCAGTACTTC
CASSSTDLGLRIYEQYF
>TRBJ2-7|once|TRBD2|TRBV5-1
TGCGCCAGCAGCCAGGCGCGTGGGACTAGCGTAACCGAGCAGTACTTC
CASSQARGTSVTEQYF
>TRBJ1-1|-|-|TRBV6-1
TGTGCCAGCAGTCTCCCTACGGGAGGGACTTTCTTT
CASSLPTGGTFF
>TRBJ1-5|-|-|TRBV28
TGTGCCAGCAGTTTACTCCGGTCCCTTTATAGCAATCAGCCCCAGCATTTT
CASSLLRSLYSNQPQHF
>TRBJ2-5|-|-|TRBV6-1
TGTGCCAGCAGGGAAGGGGGGTACGAGACCCAGTACTTC
CASREGGYETQYF
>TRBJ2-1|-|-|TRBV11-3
TGTGCCAGCAGCTCCCGAGGTCGACCCAATGAGCAGTTCTTC
CASSSRGRPNEQFF
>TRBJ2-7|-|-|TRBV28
TGTGCCAGCAGTCCAGACCTCCGCGAGCAGTACTTC
CASSPDLREQYF
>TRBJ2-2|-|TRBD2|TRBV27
TGTGCCAGCAGTCGCACTAGCGGCAAAGGAAGCGGGGAGCTGTTTTTT
CASSRTSGKGSGELFF
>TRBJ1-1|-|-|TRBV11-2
TGTGCCAGCAGCACCCGACTCCTCGGAGCCACTGAAGCTTTCTTT
CASSTRLLGATEAFF
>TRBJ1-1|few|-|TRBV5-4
TGTGCCAGCAGCGCTTCTCCAGGGGCCCATTGGATGAACACTGAAGCTTTCTTT
CASSASPGAHWMNTEAFF
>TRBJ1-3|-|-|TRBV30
TGTGCCTGGTCCCCAGGGCCTGGAAACACCATATATTTT
CAWSPGPGNTIYF
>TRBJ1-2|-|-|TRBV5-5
TGTGCCAGCAGCTTGTTGGGAGGCTACGGCTACACCTTC
CASSLLGGYGYTF
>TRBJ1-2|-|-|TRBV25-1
TGTGCCAGCAGTGAAGGGGGCCCGAACTATGGCTACACCTTC
CASSEGGPNYGYTF
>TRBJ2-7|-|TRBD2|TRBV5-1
TGCGCCAGCAGCGTGGGACTAGCGGGACTATCCTACGAGCAGTACTTC
CASSVGLAGLSYEQYF
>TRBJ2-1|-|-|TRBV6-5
TGTGCCAGCAGTTACTCCCTCGGCAGTGAGCAGTTCTTC
CASSYSLGSEQFF
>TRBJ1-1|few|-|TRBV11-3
TGTGCCAGCAGCGCAAACAGGGCGAACACTGAAGCTTTCTTT
CASSANRANTEAFF
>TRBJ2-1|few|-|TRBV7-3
TGTGCCAGCAGCTTAGGGCAACTCGGAATGGTCGATGAGCAGTTCTTC
CASSLGQLGMVDEQFF
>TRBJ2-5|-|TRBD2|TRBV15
TGTGCCACCAGCAGAGACGGCTTTGCTAGCGGATCTAAGCAAGAGACCCAGTACTTC
CATSRDGFASGSKQETQYF
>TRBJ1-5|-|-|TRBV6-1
TGTGCCAGCACCCGCGACCCCACTAGCAATCAGCCCCAGCATTTT
CASTRDPTSNQPQHF
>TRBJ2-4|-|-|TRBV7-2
TGTGCCAGCAGCTTAGGTACTGAGCGTCAGTACTTC
CASSLGTERQYF
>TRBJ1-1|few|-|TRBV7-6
TGTGCCAGCAGCTTAGCGGGCGATAACACTGAAGCTTTCTTT
CASSLAGDNTEAFF
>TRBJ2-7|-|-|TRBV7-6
TGTGCCAGCAGCCCGACGTCCGGGTACGAGCAGTACTTC
CASSPTSGYEQYF
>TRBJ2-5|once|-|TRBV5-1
TGCGCCAGCAGCTTTAACCGGCAAGAGACCCAGTACTTC
CASSFNRQETQYF
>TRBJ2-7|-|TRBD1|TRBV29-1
TGCAGCGTTGAAATGGCAGGGGGCCGGTACGAGCAGTACTTC
CSVEMAGGRYEQYF
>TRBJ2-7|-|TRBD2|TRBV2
TGTGCCAGCAAGGATATAGTAGCGGGCCCCTACGAGCAGTACTTC
CASKDIVAGPYEQYF
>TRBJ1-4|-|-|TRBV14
TGTGCCAGCAGCGTACAGGGCGGAGGTGAAAAACTGTTTTTT
CASSVQGGGEKLFF
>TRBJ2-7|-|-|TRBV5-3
TGTGCCAGAAGCTTGTGGCGCATAGCGGCCCTTTCCTCGGCGTCCTACGAGCAGTACTTC
CARSLWRIAALSSASYEQYF
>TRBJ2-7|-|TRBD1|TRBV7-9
TGTGCCAGCAGCCCGACAGGGGTTGCCTACGAGCAGTACTTC
CASSPTGVAYEQYF
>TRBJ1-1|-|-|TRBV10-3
TGTGCCATCTCCTCCCTGCGGGGGATTGGCACTGAAGCTTTCTTT
CAISSLRGIGTEAFF
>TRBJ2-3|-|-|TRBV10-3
TGTGCCCCAGGCCTAGGATGCACAGATACGCAGTATTTT
CAPGLGCTDTQYF
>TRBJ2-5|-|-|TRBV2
TGTGCCAGCAGATCGGACACTTTCCAAGAGACCCAGTACTTC
CASRSDTFQETQYF
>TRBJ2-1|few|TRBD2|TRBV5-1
TGCGCCAGCAGCGCCACTTGGACTAGCGGGAGCAATGAGCAGTTCTTC
CASSATWTSGSNEQFF
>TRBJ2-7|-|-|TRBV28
TGTGCCACTCATGGCACCTACGAGCAGTACTTC
CATHGTYEQYF
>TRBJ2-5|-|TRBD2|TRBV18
TGTGCCAGCCATCTAGCGGGAGGCCGGGGAGAGACCCAGTACTTC
CASHLAGGRGETQYF
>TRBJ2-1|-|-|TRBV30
TGTGCCTGGAGCCGGGCGGAGGTCGGTGAGCAGTTCTTC
CAWSRAEVGEQFF
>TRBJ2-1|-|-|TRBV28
TGTGCCAGCAACTCACCCCCAGAGAACTACAATGAGCAGTTCTTC
CASNSPPENYNEQFF
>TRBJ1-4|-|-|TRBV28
TGTGCCAGCAGTCCCCTCAGGGTAACGACTAATGAAAAACTGTTTTTT
CASSPLRVTTNEKLFF
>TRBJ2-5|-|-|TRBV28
TGTGCCAGCGATATAAATATGGGGGAGACCCAGTACTTC
CASDINMGETQYF
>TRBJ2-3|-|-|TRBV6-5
TGTGCCAGCAGCCCCCAGACTAACACAGATACGCAGTATTTT
CASSPQTNTDTQYF
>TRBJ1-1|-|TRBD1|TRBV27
TGTGCCAGCAGGGGACAGGGGGGCGCTGAAGCTTTCTTT
CASRGQGGAEAFF
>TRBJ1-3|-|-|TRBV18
TGTGCCAGCTCACCACCAGGGCCTACTGAAAGGAACACCATATATTTT
CASSPPGPTERNTIYF
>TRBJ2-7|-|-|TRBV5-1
TGCGCCAGCAGCTTGGAAAGTTACGAGCAGTACTTC
CASSLESYEQYF